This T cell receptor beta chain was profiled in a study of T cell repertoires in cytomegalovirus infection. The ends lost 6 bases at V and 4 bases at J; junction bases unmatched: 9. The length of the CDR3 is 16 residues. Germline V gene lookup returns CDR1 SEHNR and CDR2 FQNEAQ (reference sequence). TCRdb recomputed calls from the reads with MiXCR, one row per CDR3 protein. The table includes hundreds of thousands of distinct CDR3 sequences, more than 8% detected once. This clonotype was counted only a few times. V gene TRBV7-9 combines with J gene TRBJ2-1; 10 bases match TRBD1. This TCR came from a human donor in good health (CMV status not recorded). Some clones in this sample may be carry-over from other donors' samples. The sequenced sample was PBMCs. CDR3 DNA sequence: TGTGCCAGCAGGCCTTCGGGACAGGGGATATACAATGAGCAGTTCTTC. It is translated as CASRPSGQGIYNEQFF.